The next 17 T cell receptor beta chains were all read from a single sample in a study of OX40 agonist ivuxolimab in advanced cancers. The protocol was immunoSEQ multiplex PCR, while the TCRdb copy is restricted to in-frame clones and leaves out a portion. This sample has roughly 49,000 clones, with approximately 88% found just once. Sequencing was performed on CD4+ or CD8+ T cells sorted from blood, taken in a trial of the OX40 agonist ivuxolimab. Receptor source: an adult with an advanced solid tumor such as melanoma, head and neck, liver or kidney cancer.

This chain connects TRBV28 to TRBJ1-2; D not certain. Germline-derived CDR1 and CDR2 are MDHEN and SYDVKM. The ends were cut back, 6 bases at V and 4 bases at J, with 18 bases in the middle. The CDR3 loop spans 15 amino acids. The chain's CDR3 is CASSLLAPMGYGYTF. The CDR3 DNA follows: TGTGCCAGCAGCCTACTCGCACCAATGGGCTATGGCTACACCTTC.

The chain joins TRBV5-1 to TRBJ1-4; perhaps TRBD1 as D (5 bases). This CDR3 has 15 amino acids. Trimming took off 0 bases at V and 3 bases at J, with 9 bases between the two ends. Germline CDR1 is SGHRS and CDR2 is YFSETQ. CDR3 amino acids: CASSLGGAANEKLFF. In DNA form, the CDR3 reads TGCGCCAGCAGCTTGGGTGGGGCTGCTAATGAAAAACTGTTTTTT.

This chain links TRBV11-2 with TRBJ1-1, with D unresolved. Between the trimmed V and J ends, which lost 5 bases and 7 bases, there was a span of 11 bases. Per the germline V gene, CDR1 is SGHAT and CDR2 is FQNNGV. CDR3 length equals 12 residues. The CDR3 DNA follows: TGTGCCAGCAGCCAGGTGTGGGGTGAAGCTTTCTTT. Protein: CASSQVWGEAFF.

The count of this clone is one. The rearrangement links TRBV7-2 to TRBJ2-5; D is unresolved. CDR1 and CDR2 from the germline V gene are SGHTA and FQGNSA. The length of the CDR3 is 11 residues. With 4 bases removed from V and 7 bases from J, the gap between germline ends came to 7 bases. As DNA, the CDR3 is TGTGCCAGCAGCTCGACCCGGACCCAGTACTTC. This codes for CASSSTRTQYF.

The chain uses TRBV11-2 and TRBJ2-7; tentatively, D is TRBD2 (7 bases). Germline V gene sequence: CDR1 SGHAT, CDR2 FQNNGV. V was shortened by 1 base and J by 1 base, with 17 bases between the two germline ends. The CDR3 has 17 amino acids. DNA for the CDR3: TGTGCCAGCAGCTTAGGGGGGGGCGGGACGACATCCTACGAGCAGTACTTC. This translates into CASSLGGGGTTSYEQYF. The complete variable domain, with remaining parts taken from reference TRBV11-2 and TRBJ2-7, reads EAGVAQSPRYKIIEKRQSVAFWCNPISGHATLYWYQQILGQGPKLLIQFQNNGVVDDSQLPKDRFSAERLKGVDSTLKIQPAKLEDSAVYLCASSLGGGGTTSYEQYFGPGTRLTVT.

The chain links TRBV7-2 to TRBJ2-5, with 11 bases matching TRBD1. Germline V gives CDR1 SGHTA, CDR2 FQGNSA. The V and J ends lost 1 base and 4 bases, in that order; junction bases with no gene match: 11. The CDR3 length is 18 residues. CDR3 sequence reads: CASSLVGPGTGGAETQYF. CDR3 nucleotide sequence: TGTGCCAGCAGCTTAGTCGGCCCGGGGACAGGGGGGGCAGAGACCCAGTACTTC.

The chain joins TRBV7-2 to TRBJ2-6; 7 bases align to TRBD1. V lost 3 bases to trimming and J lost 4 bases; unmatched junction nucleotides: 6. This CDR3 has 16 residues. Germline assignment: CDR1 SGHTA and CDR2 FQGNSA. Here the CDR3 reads CASSFTTGAGANVLTF. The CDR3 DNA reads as TGTGCCAGCAGCTTTACTACAGGGGCCGGGGCCAACGTCCTGACTTTC.

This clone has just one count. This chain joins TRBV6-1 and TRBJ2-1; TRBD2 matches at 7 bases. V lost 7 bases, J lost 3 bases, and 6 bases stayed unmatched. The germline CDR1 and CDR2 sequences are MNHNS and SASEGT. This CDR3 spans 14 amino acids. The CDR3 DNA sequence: TGTGCCAGCACTGAGCGGGGCCGCTACAATGAGCAGTTCTTC. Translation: CASTERGRYNEQFF.

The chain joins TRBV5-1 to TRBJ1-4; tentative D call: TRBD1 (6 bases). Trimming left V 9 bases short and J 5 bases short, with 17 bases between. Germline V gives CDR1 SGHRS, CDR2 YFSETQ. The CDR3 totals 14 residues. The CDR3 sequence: CATRRGASNEKLFF. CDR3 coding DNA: TGCGCCACAAGACGGGGGGCCTCCAATGAAAAACTGTTTTTT.

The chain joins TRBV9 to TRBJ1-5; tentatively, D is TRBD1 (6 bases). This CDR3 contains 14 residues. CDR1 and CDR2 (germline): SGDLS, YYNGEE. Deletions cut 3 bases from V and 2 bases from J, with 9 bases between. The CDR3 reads CASSAGGGNQPQHF. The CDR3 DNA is TGTGCCAGCAGCGCCGGGGGCGGCAATCAGCCCCAGCATTTT.

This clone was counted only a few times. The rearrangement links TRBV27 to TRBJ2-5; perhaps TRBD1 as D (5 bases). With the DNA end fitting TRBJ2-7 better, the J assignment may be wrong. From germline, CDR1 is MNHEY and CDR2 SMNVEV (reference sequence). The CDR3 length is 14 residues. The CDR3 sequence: CASRPFGQTYEQYF. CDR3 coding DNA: TGTGCCAGCAGACCCTTTGGACAAACCTACGAGCAGTACTTC.

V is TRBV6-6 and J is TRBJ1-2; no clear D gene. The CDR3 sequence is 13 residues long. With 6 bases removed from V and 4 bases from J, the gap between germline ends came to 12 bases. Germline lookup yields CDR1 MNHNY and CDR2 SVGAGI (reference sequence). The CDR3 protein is CASRGGPGYGYTF. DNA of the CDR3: TGTGCCAGCAGAGGCGGACCAGGCTATGGCTACACCTTC.

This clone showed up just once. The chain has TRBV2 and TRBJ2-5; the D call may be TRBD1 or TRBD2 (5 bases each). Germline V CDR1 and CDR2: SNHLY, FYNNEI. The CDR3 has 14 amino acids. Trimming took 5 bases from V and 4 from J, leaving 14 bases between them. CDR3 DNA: TGTGCCAGCAGTCTGGGGGTGGACCGAGAGACCCAGTACTTC. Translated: CASSLGVDRETQYF.

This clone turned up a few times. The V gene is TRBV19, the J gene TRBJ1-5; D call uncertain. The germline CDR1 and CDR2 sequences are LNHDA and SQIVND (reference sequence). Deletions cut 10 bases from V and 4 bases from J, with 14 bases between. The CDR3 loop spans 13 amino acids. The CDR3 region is CAISPQFNQPQHF. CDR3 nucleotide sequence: TGTGCCATCTCCCCTCAGTTTAATCAGCCCCAGCATTTT. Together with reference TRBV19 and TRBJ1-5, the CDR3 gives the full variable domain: DGGITQSPKYLFRKEGQNVTLSCEQNLNHDAMYWYRQDPGQGLRLIYYSQIVNDFQKGDIAEGYSVSREKKESFPLTVTSAQKNPTAFYLCAISPQFNQPQHFGDGTRLSIL.

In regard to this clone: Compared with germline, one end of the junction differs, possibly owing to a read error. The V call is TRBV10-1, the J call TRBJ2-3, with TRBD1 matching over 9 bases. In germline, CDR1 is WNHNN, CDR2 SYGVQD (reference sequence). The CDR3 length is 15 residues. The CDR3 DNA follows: TGCGCCGGCAGTGGGACAGGGACCCCGCTGAATACGCAGTATTTT. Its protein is CAGSGTGTPLNTQYF.

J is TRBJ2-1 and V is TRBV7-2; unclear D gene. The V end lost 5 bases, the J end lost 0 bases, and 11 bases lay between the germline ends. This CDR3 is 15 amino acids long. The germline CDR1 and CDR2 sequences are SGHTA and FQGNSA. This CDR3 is CASSAQANSYNEQFF. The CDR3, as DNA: TGTGCCAGCAGCGCCCAGGCTAACTCCTACAATGAGCAGTTCTTC.

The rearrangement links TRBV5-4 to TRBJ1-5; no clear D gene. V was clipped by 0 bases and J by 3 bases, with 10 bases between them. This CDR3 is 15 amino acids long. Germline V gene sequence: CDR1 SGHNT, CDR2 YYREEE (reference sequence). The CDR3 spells CASSLGRETNQPQHF. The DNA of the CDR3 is TGTGCCAGCAGCTTGGGGCGGGAAACCAATCAGCCCCAGCATTTT.